This entry concerns a single T cell receptor (beta chain). This sample was taken from a study of blood T cell repertoires in COVID-19. The CDR3 is 15 residues long. The ends lost 1 base at V and 4 bases at J; junction bases unmatched: 6. Germline V lookup: CDR1 SGHTA, CDR2 FQGNSA. TCRdb's table, derived via immunoSEQ multiplex PCR, lists solely in-frame clones and lacks some. The sample lists roughly 200,000 clones; 80% to 90% were seen once. This sequence joins TRBV7-2 and TRBJ1-2; 7 bases line up with TRBD1. The clonotype originates from a woman aged 80 or over with acute or convalescent COVID-19. Specimen: peripheral blood. CDR3 DNA sequence: TGTGCCAGCAGCTTAGTACCAGGGGGTGGCTATGGCTACACCTTC. Its translation is CASSLVPGGGYGYTF.